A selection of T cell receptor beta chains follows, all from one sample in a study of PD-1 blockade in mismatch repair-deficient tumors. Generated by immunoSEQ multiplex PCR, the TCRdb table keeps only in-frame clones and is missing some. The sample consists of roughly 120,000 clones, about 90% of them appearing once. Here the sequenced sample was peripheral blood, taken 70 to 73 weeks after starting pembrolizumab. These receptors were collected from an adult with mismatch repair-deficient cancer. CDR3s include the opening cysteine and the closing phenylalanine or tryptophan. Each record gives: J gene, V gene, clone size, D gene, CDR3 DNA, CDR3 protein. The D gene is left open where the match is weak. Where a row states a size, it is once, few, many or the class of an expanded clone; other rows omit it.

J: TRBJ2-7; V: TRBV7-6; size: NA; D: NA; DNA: TGTGCCAGCAGCTTAGGGTCCCCCCAGGCGTACGAGCAGTACTTC; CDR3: CASSLGSPQAYEQYF
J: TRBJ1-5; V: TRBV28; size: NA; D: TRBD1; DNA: TGTGCCACCATGCCTGAGGGACAGTGGCACAATCAGCCCCAGCATTTT; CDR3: CATMPEGQWHNQPQHF
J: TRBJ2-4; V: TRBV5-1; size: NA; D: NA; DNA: TGCGCCAGCAGCCCTAACCCCCTCGACAGGAAGTTAGCCAAAAACATTCAGTACTTC; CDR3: CASSPNPLDRKLAKNIQYF
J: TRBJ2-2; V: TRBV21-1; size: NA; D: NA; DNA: TGTGCCAGTCATCCTAAACTTAGCGGGAGGCGTACCGGGGAGCTGTTTTTT; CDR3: CASHPKLSGRRTGELFF
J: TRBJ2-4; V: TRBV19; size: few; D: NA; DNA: TGTGCCAGTTCGACTCTAGCCAAAAACATTCAGTACTTC; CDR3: CASSTLAKNIQYF
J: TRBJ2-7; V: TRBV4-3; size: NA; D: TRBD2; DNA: TGCGCCAGCAGCCAAGAGCTTAGCGGGAGAGCCGACTACGAGCAGTACTTC; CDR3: CASSQELSGRADYEQYF
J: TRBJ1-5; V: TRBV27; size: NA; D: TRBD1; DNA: TGTGCCAGCAGAAATACAGGGGGGAGCAATCAGCCCCAGCATTTT; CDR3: CASRNTGGSNQPQHF
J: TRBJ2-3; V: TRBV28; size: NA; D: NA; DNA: TGTGCCAGCAGGACCACCCGGCGCAGGTTGGATACGCAGTATTTT; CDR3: CASRTTRRRLDTQYF
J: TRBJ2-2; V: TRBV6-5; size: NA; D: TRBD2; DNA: TGTGCCAGCAGTTATCGGGCTAGCGGGACCGGGGAGCTGTTTTTT; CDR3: CASSYRASGTGELFF
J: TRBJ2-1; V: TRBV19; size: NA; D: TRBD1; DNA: TGTGCCAGTAGCCGGGACAGACATTACAATGAGCAGTTCTTC; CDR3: CASSRDRHYNEQFF
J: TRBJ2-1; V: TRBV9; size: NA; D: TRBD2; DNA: TGTGCCAGCAGCCCTTCCGGGAGGATTTACAATGAGCAGTTCTTC; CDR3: CASSPSGRIYNEQFF
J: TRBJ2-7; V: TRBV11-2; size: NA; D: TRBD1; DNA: TGTGCCAGCAGCCATCCGGGACAGGGTGGATACGAGCAGTACTTC; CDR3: CASSHPGQGGYEQYF
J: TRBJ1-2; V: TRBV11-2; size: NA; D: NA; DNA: TGTGCCAGCAGCTTAACGGGGCTCTATGGCTACACCTTC; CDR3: CASSLTGLYGYTF
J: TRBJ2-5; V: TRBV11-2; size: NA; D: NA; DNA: TGTGCCAGCAGCGACCCCCGAGGGGCCCAAGAGACCCAGTACTTC; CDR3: CASSDPRGAQETQYF
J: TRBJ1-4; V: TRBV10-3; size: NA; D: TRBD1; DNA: TGTGCCATCAGTGAGTCGGGACAGAGCAATGAAAAACTGTTTTTT; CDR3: CAISESGQSNEKLFF
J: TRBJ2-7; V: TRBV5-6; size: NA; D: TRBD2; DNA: TGTGCCAGCAGCGGGACTAGCGGGTCCCGCCCATACTACGAGCAGTACTTC; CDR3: CASSGTSGSRPYYEQYF
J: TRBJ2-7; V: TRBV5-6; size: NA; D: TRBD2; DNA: TGTGCCAGCAGCTTGCTTCGGGAGGGCCCGTACGAGCAGTACTTC; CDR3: CASSLLREGPYEQYF
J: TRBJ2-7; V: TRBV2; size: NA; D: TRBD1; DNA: TGTGCCAGCAGACAGGGGTGGAACGAGCAGTACTTC; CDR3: CASRQGWNEQYF
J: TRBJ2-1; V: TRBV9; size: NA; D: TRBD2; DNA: TGTGCCAGCAGCGCCGGGCCCGGGACTAGCGAGAGAAGGTTCTTC; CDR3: CASSAGPGTSERRFF
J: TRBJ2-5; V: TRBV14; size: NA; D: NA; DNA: TGTGCCAGCAGCCAAGCTTTAATCGGAGGGGCAGCCCAGTACTTC; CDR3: CASSQALIGGAAQYF
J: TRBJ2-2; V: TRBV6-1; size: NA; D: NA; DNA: TGTGCCAGCAGTGTGAGGTATTCCGGGGAGCTGTTTTTT; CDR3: CASSVRYSGELFF
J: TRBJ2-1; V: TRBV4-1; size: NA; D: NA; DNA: TGCGCCAGCAGCCAAAATATGAAGGCAGGCAATGAGCAGTTCTTC; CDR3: CASSQNMKAGNEQFF